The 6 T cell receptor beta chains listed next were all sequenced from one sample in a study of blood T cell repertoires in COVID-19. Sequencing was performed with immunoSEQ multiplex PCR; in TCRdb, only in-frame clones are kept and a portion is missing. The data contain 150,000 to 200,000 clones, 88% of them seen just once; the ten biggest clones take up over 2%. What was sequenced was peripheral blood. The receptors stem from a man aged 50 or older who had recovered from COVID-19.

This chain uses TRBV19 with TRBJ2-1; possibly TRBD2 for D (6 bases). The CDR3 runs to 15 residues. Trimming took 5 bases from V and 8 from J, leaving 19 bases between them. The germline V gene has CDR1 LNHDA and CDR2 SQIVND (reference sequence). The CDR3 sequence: CASSLRDWKTDEQFF. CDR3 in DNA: TGTGCCAGTAGTCTCCGGGACTGGAAAACGGATGAGCAGTTCTTC.

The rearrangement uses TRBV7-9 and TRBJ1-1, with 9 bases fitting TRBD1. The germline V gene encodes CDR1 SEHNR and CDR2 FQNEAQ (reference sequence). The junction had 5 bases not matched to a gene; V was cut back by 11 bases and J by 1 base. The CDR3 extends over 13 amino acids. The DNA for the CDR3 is TGTGCCTTCCGGGACAGGGAGAACACTGAAGCTTTCTTT. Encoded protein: CAFRDRENTEAFF.

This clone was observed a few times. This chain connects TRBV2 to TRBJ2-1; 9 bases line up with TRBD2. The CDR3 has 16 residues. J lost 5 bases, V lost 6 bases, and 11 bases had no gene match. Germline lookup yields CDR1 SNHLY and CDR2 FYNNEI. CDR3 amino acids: CASRPLGRGGHNEQFF. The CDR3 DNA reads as TGTGCCAGCAGGCCCCTGGGGCGGGGGGGTCACAATGAGCAGTTCTTC.

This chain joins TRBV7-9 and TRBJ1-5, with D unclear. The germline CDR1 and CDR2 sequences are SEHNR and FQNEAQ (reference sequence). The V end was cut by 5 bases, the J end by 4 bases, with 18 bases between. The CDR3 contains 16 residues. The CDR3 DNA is TGTGCCAGCAGCCCCGGGCACTACACGGGGAATCAGCCCCAGCATTTT. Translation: CASSPGHYTGNQPQHF.

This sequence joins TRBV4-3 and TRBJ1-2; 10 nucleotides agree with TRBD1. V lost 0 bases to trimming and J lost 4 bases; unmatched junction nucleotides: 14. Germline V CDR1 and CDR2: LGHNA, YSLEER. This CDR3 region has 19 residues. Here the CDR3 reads CASSQDRLGGTGDTYGYTF. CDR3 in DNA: TGCGCCAGCAGCCAAGATCGCCTCGGGGGGACAGGGGATACCTATGGCTACACCTTC.

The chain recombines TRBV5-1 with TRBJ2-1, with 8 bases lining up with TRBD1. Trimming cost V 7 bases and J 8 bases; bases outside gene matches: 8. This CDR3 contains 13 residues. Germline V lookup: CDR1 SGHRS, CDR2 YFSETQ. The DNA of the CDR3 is TGCGCCAGCCAGGGGGCAGGTGTTCATGAGCAGTTCTTC. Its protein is CASQGAGVHEQFF.